These 32 T cell receptor beta chains came from one sample sequenced in a study of T cells in Graves' hyperthyroidism and ophthalmopathy. TCR beta CDR3 regions were amplified from RNA. The HTBI primer set served for first-round RT-PCR of the TCR CDR3. TCRdb called the multiplex PCR reads again in MiXCR, with one record for every CDR3 protein. Of 500,000 to 800,000 distinct CDR3 sequences listed, 40% to 55% were seen once; the top ten hold under 8%. Specimen: peripheral blood or thyroid tissue (not recorded which). These receptors all come from an adult man with Graves' disease, either hyperthyroidism or ophthalmopathy (not recorded which).

The chain combines TRBV2 with TRBJ1-4, with 9 bases identical to TRBD1. Losses at the gene ends were 11 bases for V and 8 bases for J; bases not matched to a gene: 15. Germline loops: CDR1 SNHLY, CDR2 FYNNEI. The CDR3 spans 15 residues. The CDR3 sequence: CAGGPGQGRLEKLFF. CDR3 nucleotide sequence: TGTGCCGGGGGCCCCGGACAGGGGCGGTTGGAAAAACTGTTTTTT.

A word on this clonotype: A much larger clone differs from this one at a single base, so this may be a read error. A read error is likely, as this CDR3 ends without the conserved phenylalanine or tryptophan. The CDR3 DNA reads as TGTGCCAGCAGTGTCGGAGGGGTGAACACTGAAGCTTTCCTT. Amino acid sequence: CASSVGGVNTEAFL. V gene TRBV2 combines with J gene TRBJ1-1, with D tentatively TRBD1 (5 bases). Trimming left V 4 bases short and J 0 bases short, with 9 bases between. The CDR3 contains 14 residues. Per the germline V gene, CDR1 is SNHLY and CDR2 is FYNNEI.

This clonotype was counted a single time. A junction boundary mismatches the germline segment, possibly from a read error. The chain is built from TRBV7-8 and TRBJ2-7; possibly TRBD1 or TRBD2 for D (5 bases each). CDR1 is SGHVS, CDR2 FQNEAQ, per germline. This CDR3 is built from 17 residues. The CDR3 here is CASSPGTGWGSSHEQYF. The CDR3 bases are TGTGCCAGCAGCCCAGGAACGGGGTGGGGGAGCTCCCACGAGCAGTACTTC.

The rearrangement joins TRBV7-3 to TRBJ1-2; no definite D call. Trimming left V 7 bases short and J 4 bases short, with 13 bases between. The CDR3 is 13 amino acids. The germline CDR1 and CDR2 sequences are SGHTA and FQGTGA. CDR3 coding DNA: TGTGCCAGCATTACGGGCCCATTCTATGGCTACACCTTC. It codes for CASITGPFYGYTF.

V gene TRBV20-1 combines with J gene TRBJ1-2; D is perhaps TRBD1 (6 bases). This CDR3 is 13 amino acids long. Trimming cost V 0 bases and J 6 bases, with 11 bases left between them. Germline assignment: CDR1 DFQATT and CDR2 SNEGSKA (reference sequence). The CDR3 loop is CSARDPGENGYTF. DNA for the CDR3: TGCAGTGCTAGAGATCCAGGGGAGAATGGCTACACCTTC.

The chain is built from TRBV29-1 and TRBJ1-2; 7 bases align to TRBD1. The CDR3 totals 13 residues. From germline, CDR1 is SQVTM and CDR2 ANQGSEA. After removal of 8 bases from V and 3 bases from J, the junction contained 9 bases not matched to a gene. CDR3 sequence: CSFNRGRDYGYTF. The DNA for the CDR3 is TGCAGCTTTAACAGGGGCCGTGACTATGGCTACACCTTC.

The CDR3 sequence is CASSPQIWDTQYF. CDR3 in DNA: TGTGCCAGCAGCCCACAGATTTGGGATACGCAGTATTTT. The rearrangement joins TRBV7-9 to TRBJ2-3, with no clear D. The CDR3 runs to 13 residues. V was shortened by 5 bases and J by 6 bases, with 12 bases between the two germline ends. From germline, CDR1 is SEHNR and CDR2 FQNEAQ (reference sequence).

V is TRBV9 and J is TRBJ1-6, with D perhaps matching TRBD1 (6 bases). The germline V gene has CDR1 SGDLS and CDR2 YYNGEE. Trimming left V 0 bases short and J 8 bases short, with 12 bases between. The CDR3 is 15 residues long. In DNA, the CDR3 is TGTGCCAGCAGCGTAGGATCGGGGGCCTATTCACCCCTCCACTTT. This codes for CASSVGSGAYSPLHF.

The chain uses TRBV19 and TRBJ2-2; a possible D gene is TRBD2 (5 bases). V dropped 8 bases and J dropped 6 bases, with 10 bases sitting between them. The CDR3 extends over 12 amino acids. CDR1 and CDR2 from the germline V gene are LNHDA and SQIVND (reference sequence). This chain's CDR3 is CASWNGAGELFF. As DNA, the CDR3 is TGTGCCAGTTGGAACGGGGCCGGGGAGCTGTTTTTT.

In its sample, this clonotype was seen many times. J is TRBJ1-2 and V is TRBV10-3; a weak D match, TRBD1 (5 bases). The length of the CDR3 is 13 residues. Trimming pared 6 bases from V and 5 bases from J, leaving 13 bases between. Germline values: CDR1 ENHRY, CDR2 SYGVKD. CDR3 sequence reads: CAISVDSAYGYTF. For the CDR3, the DNA is TGTGCCATCAGCGTTGACAGCGCTTATGGCTACACCTTC.

This clonotype was seen at least ten times. The chain employs TRBV2 and TRBJ2-6; unclear D gene. The germline gives CDR1 SNHLY, CDR2 FYNNEI. This CDR3 is 14 amino acids long. The V end was cut by 8 bases, the J end by 1 base, with 9 bases between. The CDR3 reads CASEASSGANVLTF. The DNA of the CDR3 is TGTGCCAGCGAGGCCTCTTCTGGGGCCAACGTCCTGACTTTC.

The chain joins TRBV25-1 to TRBJ2-6, with 9 bases that match TRBD1. CDR1 is MGHDK and CDR2 is SYGVNS in the germline V gene. The trim removed 5 bases at V and 0 bases at J, leaving 8 bases unmatched. The CDR3 is made up of 18 amino acids. This CDR3 is CASSPWTGASSGANVLTF. The CDR3 region has the DNA TGTGCCAGCAGTCCATGGACAGGGGCGAGCTCTGGGGCCAACGTCCTGACTTTC. Variable domain in full (rest from reference TRBV25-1 and TRBJ2-6): EADIYQTPRYLVIGTGKKITLECSQTMGHDKMYWYQQDPGMELHLIHYSYGVNSTEKGDLSSESTVSRIRTEHFPLTLESARPSHTSQYLCASSPWTGASSGANVLTFGAGSRLTVL.

In regard to this clonotype: This may come from a read error, since a much larger clone is one base off. The chain combines TRBV24-1 with TRBJ1-5; 8 nucleotides line up with TRBD1. V lost 7 bases to trimming and J lost 6 bases; unmatched junction nucleotides: 7. This CDR3 region has 14 residues. Per germline, CDR1 KGHDR and CDR2 SFDVKD. Here the CDR3 reads CATSLWTGTQPQHF. The CDR3 bases are TGTGCCACCAGCTTGTGGACAGGGACTCAGCCCCAGCATTTT.

The rearrangement joins TRBV7-9 to TRBJ1-6, with TRBD1 as a possible D gene (5 bases). From germline, CDR1 is SEHNR and CDR2 FQNEAQ (reference sequence). Trimming removed 1 base from V and 10 bases from J, with 11 bases in between. The CDR3 contains 14 residues. The CDR3 spells CASSLGGSASPLHF. For the CDR3, the DNA is TGTGCCAGCAGCTTAGGGGGCTCCGCGTCACCCCTCCACTTT.

The chain uses TRBV10-3 and TRBJ1-5; TRBD1 matches 9 bases. The CDR3 length is 14 residues. V lost 6 bases to trimming and J lost 7 bases; unmatched junction nucleotides: 7. The germline gives CDR1 ENHRY, CDR2 SYGVKD. The CDR3 loop is CAIRTGGSRQPQHF. CDR3 in DNA: TGTGCCATCAGGACAGGGGGTTCGAGACAGCCCCAGCATTTT.

The chain uses TRBV7-6 and TRBJ1-4; 7 bases agree with TRBD1. V lost 6 bases and J lost 7; bases outside the gene matches: 8. The germline CDR1 and CDR2 sequences are SGHVS and FNYEAQ. This CDR3 has 14 amino acids. CDR3 residues: CASRRGGEGEKLFF. The DNA for the CDR3 is TGTGCCAGCAGACGAGGGGGCGAGGGTGAAAAACTGTTTTTT.

This clonotype came up once. V and J are TRBV7-8 and TRBJ1-1; a possible D gene is TRBD1 (6 bases). CDR1 is SGHVS, CDR2 FQNEAQ, per germline. The CDR3 runs 10 residues. The CDR3 DNA reads as TGTGCTCAGGGGACCACTGAAGCTTTCTTT. Translating gives CAQGTTEAFF.

This clonotype was seen at least ten times. V and J are TRBV9 and TRBJ1-3; D uncertain. Trimming stripped 3 bases from V and 6 bases from J, with 7 bases between. The CDR3 extends over 12 amino acids. From germline, CDR1 is SGDLS and CDR2 YYNGEE. The CDR3 DNA reads TGTGCCAGCAGCGGCGAATTAAACACCATATATTTT. It specifies CASSGELNTIYF.

The chain joins TRBV7-8 to TRBJ1-5; D unclear. Per the germline V gene, CDR1 is SGHVS and CDR2 is FQNEAQ. V lost 0 bases and J lost 1, with 10 bases in between. The CDR3 length is 16 residues. The CDR3: CASSLARRESNQPQHF. DNA of the CDR3: TGTGCCAGCAGCTTAGCGAGAAGGGAGAGCAATCAGCCCCAGCATTTT. The full variable domain, its missing parts supplied by reference TRBV7-8 and TRBJ1-5, is GAGVSQSPRYKVAKRGQDVALRCDPISGHVSLFWYQQALGQGPEFLTYFQNEAQLDKSGLPSDRFFAERPEGSVSTLKIQRTQQEDSAVYLCASSLARRESNQPQHFGDGTRLSIL.

There are a few counts of this clonotype. This rearrangement joins TRBV2 to TRBJ1-1; no clear D. CDR1 and CDR2 from the germline V gene are SNHLY and FYNNEI. The CDR3 consists of 15 residues. Deletions cut 2 bases from V and 1 base from J, with 11 bases between. The CDR3 DNA sequence: TGTGCCAGCAGTGAAATGACCTTGGAGAACACTGAAGCTTTCTTT. Encoded protein: CASSEMTLENTEAFF.

This clonotype is medium-sized within its sample. This chain links TRBV15 with TRBJ2-7; D tentatively reads TRBD1 or TRBD2 (5 bases each). The CDR3 covers 14 residues. V lost 0 bases to trimming and J lost 3 bases, with 9 bases between them. The V gene's germline CDR1 is LNHNV and CDR2 YYDKDF (reference sequence). The CDR3 is CATSRDRGSYEQYF. CDR3 nucleotides: TGTGCCACCAGCAGAGATCGGGGCAGCTACGAGCAGTACTTC.

Concerning this clonotype itself: A read error may produce the germline difference seen at one junction end. The V gene is TRBV5-1, the J gene TRBJ1-2; D perhaps matches TRBD1 (6 bases). There are 14 residues in the CDR3. Germline CDR1 and CDR2: SGHRS and YFSETQ. The CDR3 DNA reads TGTGCCAGCAGCTCCATGGACAGTCCTCGGGGCTACACCTTC. It codes for CASSSMDSPRGYTF. The full variable domain, in which reference TRBV5-1 and TRBJ1-2 provide the parts outside the CDR3, is KAGVTQTPRYLIKTRGQQVTLSCSPISGHRSVSWYQQTPGQGLQFLFEYFSETQRNKGNFPGRFSGRQFSNSRSEMNVSTLELGDSALYLCASSSMDSPRGYTFGSGTRLTVV.

This clonotype was observed a handful of times. The gene calls are TRBV7-6 and TRBJ1-5; tentatively, D is TRBD1 (5 bases). Germline V gene sequence: CDR1 SGHVS, CDR2 FNYEAQ. The ends were cut back, 5 bases at V and 3 bases at J, with 14 bases in the middle. The CDR3 runs to 15 residues. This chain's CDR3 is CASSSGAGSNQPQHF. DNA of the CDR3: TGTGCCAGCAGCAGTGGGGCGGGTTCCAATCAGCCCCAGCATTTT. Variable domain in full (rest from reference TRBV7-6 and TRBJ1-5): GAGVSQSPRYKVTKRGQDVALRCDPISGHVSLYWYRQALGQGPEFLTYFNYEAQQDKSGLPNDRFSAERPEGSISTLTIQRTEQRDSAMYRCASSSGAGSNQPQHFGDGTRLSIL.

The V and J genes are TRBV6-5 and TRBJ1-1; possibly TRBD1 for D (5 bases). The CDR3 extends over 11 amino acids. Germline V gives CDR1 MNHEY, CDR2 SVGAGI. V was cut by 6 bases and J by 7 bases, with 9 bases left in between. DNA for the CDR3: TGTGCCAGCAGCTCGGGGGTTGAAGCTTTCTTT. Translating it yields CASSSGVEAFF.

The genes are TRBV11-1 and TRBJ2-7; TRBD1 aligns across 10 bases. The CDR3 totals 16 residues. The germline V gene encodes CDR1 SGHAT and CDR2 FQDESV (reference sequence). V was clipped by 3 bases and J by 5 bases; unmatched bases: 10. The CDR3: CASSFRDRGDLDEQYF. The CDR3 bases are TGTGCCAGCAGCTTCCGGGACAGGGGCGACCTCGACGAGCAGTACTTC.

In this sample, this clonotype turned up many times. This chain joins TRBV5-1 and TRBJ1-1, with a weak D call TRBD1 (5 bases). The V and J ends lost 6 bases and 1 base respectively, with 10 bases between them. CDR1 SGHRS and CDR2 YFSETQ come from the germline V gene. The CDR3 sequence is 13 residues long. The CDR3 reads CASTKDKNTEAFF. The CDR3 DNA follows: TGCGCCAGCACTAAGGACAAGAACACTGAAGCTTTCTTT.

This clonotype has ten or more counts. The gene calls are TRBV7-9 and TRBJ2-5; D possibly corresponds to TRBD1 (5 bases). V dropped 2 bases and J dropped 2 bases, with 9 bases sitting between them. The CDR3 contains 14 residues. Germline V gene sequence: CDR1 SEHNR, CDR2 FQNEAQ (reference sequence). CDR3 bases: TGTGCCAGCAGCTTATGGGGCGAACAAGAGACCCAGTACTTC. Residues: CASSLWGEQETQYF.

This clonotype was picked up a small number of times. The chain uses TRBV7-9 and TRBJ1-6; unclear D gene. The CDR3 consists of 14 residues. V lost 5 bases and J lost 14, with 19 bases in between. Germline V CDR1 and CDR2: SEHNR, FQNEAQ (reference sequence). The CDR3 spells CASSQGSRPFALHF. In DNA, the CDR3 is TGTGCCAGCAGCCAAGGATCGCGTCCTTTTGCCCTCCACTTT.

At least ten counts were recorded for this clonotype. The germline gene is not matched at one end of the junction; a read error may be the cause. The V gene is TRBV7-2, the J gene TRBJ1-6; 7 bases agree with TRBD1. This CDR3 is built from 13 residues. From germline, CDR1 is SGHTA and CDR2 FQGNSA. The CDR3 is CASSLGGGQDPYF. The DNA for the CDR3 is TGTGCCAGCAGCTTAGGCGGTGGACAGGACCCCTACTTT.

The rearrangement links TRBV12-3 or TRBV12-4 to TRBJ2-5, with 9 positions matching TRBD1. V was pared by 4 bases and J by 5 bases, with 5 bases of the junction left unmatched. The CDR3 is 14 amino acids. Written as DNA, the CDR3 is TGTGCCAGCAGTTCCGGGACAGGGTTGGAGACCCAGTACTTC. Its protein product is CASSSGTGLETQYF.

Of note for this clonotype: A read error may be the cause here, since a much bigger clone is one base away. V is TRBV29-1 and J is TRBJ2-7; D gene uncertain. The CDR3 is 13 residues long. Looked up from germline, CDR1 is SQVTM and CDR2 is ANQGSEA. The CDR3 here is CSAEDGWAYEQYF. Written as DNA, the CDR3 is TGCAGCGCTGAAGATGGGTGGGCCTACGAGCAGTACTTC.

V gene TRBV29-1 combines with J gene TRBJ1-5; 7 nucleotides agree with TRBD1. J lost 5 bases, V lost 6 bases, and 4 bases had no gene match. Germline loops: CDR1 SQVTM, CDR2 ANQGSEA. This CDR3 has 12 residues. The CDR3 region has the DNA TGCAGCGTACGGGACAGTTATCAGCCCCAGCATTTT. The encoded protein is CSVRDSYQPQHF.